Shown below are 19 T cell receptor beta chains from a single sample sequenced in a study of T cell responses to AZD1222 COVID-19 vaccine. Method: immunoSEQ multiplex PCR; TCRdb's copy keeps in-frame clones and lacks some. Of about 80,000 clones in the sample, roughly nine tenths were seen once. Here the sequenced sample was peripheral blood, taken on day 0 of AZD1222 vaccination. The receptors stem from an adult in good health.

V usage is TRBV19 and J usage is TRBJ2-1; TRBD2 might be the D (5 bases). V was shortened by 3 bases and J by 5 bases, with 11 bases between the two germline ends. The germline V gene has CDR1 LNHDA and CDR2 SQIVND (reference sequence). CDR3 length equals 14 residues. The CDR3 is CASSMIGVNNEQFF. The CDR3 DNA is TGTGCCAGTAGTATGATCGGGGTTAACAATGAGCAGTTCTTC.

The chain joins TRBV7-3 to TRBJ2-1; D might be TRBD2 (6 bases). CDR3 length: 16 amino acids. Germline loops: CDR1 SGHTA, CDR2 FQGTGA. Trimming removed 5 bases from V and 4 bases from J, with 18 bases in between. The CDR3 DNA reads as TGTGCCAGCAGCATATCAACCGGGACTCCGTACAATGAGCAGTTCTTC. It yields the protein CASSISTGTPYNEQFF.

The chain combines TRBV5-6 with TRBJ1-1; D gene ambiguous. The CDR3 length is 14 residues. Trimming stripped 3 bases from V and 1 base from J, with 10 bases between. CDR1 is SGHDT, CDR2 YYEEEE, per germline. CDR3 DNA sequence: TGTGCCAGCAGCTATAGAGCCGAGAACACTGAAGCTTTCTTT. The encoded protein is CASSYRAENTEAFF. The full variable domain, in which reference TRBV5-6 and TRBJ1-1 provide the parts outside the CDR3, is DAGVTQSPTHLIKTRGQQVTLRCSPKSGHDTVSWYQQALGQGPQFIFQYYEEEERQRGNFPDRFSGHQFPNYSSELNVNALLLGDSALYLCASSYRAENTEAFFGQGTRLTVV.

This chain links TRBV29-1 with TRBJ1-2, with D hard to call. CDR1 is SQVTM, CDR2 ANQGSEA, per germline. Deletions cut 2 bases from V and 8 bases from J, with 9 bases between. The CDR3 is 11 residues long. The CDR3 DNA is TGCAGCGTTGAATCAGGAGGGGGCTACACCTTC. It translates to CSVESGGGYTF.

The genes are TRBV4-3 and TRBJ2-3; D is uncertain. CDR1 LGHNA and CDR2 YSLEER come from the germline V gene. V shed 3 bases and J shed 6 bases, with 4 bases lying between them. The CDR3 length is 11 residues. CDR3 amino acids: CASSQGDTQYF. The CDR3 DNA follows: TGCGCCAGCAGCCAGGGGGATACGCAGTATTTT.

The chain uses TRBV7-3 and TRBJ2-1; 13 nucleotides match TRBD2. V was clipped by 5 bases and J by 7 bases; unmatched bases: 8. Germline V gene data show CDR1 as SGHTA and CDR2 as FQGTGA. There are 16 residues in the CDR3. CDR3 amino acids: CASSPGTSGINNEQFF. The CDR3 nucleotides are TGTGCCAGCAGCCCGGGGACTAGCGGGATTAATAATGAGCAGTTCTTC.

The chain recombines TRBV6-2 or TRBV6-3 with TRBJ2-2, with D possibly matching TRBD2 (6 bases). Per the germline V gene, CDR1 is MNHEY and CDR2 is SVGEGT. The CDR3 totals 14 residues. The ends were cut back, 5 bases at V and 1 base at J, with 8 bases in the middle. CDR3 bases: TGTGCCAGCAGTCTAGCGTTGAACACCGGGGAGCTGTTTTTT. Its translation is CASSLALNTGELFF.

The chain combines TRBV6-1 with TRBJ2-1, with 11 positions matching TRBD2. Germline loops: CDR1 MNHNS, CDR2 SASEGT. CDR3 length: 16 residues. V lost 3 bases to trimming and J lost 7 bases; unmatched junction nucleotides: 8. The DNA for the CDR3 is TGTGCCAGCAGTGAGGGACTAGCGGAGGGTTTTAATGAGCAGTTCTTC. This encodes CASSEGLAEGFNEQFF.

This clone was detected only a few times. This chain joins TRBV25-1 and TRBJ1-1, with 9 bases matching TRBD1. The V gene's germline CDR1 is MGHDK and CDR2 SYGVNS. This CDR3 region has 14 residues. V lost 5 bases and J lost 3; bases outside the gene matches: 4. CDR3 amino acids: CASSSQGAHTEAFF. CDR3 sequence (DNA): TGTGCCAGCAGTTCACAGGGGGCGCACACTGAAGCTTTCTTT.

The chain couples TRBV5-4 to TRBJ2-3; 11 nucleotides match TRBD2. J lost 4 bases, V lost 0 bases, and 1 base had no gene match. The germline CDR1 and CDR2 sequences are SGHNT and YYREEE (reference sequence). The CDR3 is 15 amino acids. CDR3 in amino acids: CASSLGLAGSDTQYF. The CDR3 coding sequence is TGTGCCAGCAGCTTGGGACTAGCGGGATCAGATACGCAGTATTTT. Full variable domain (remainder filled in from reference TRBV5-4 and TRBJ2-3): ETGVTQSPTHLIKTRGQQVTLRCSSQSGHNTVSWYQQALGQGPQFIFQYYREEENGRGNFPPRFSGLQFPNYSSELNVNALELDDSALYLCASSLGLAGSDTQYFGPGTRLTVL.

The sample holds a few counts of this clone. The J gene is TRBJ1-1, the V gene TRBV28, with 7 bases lining up with TRBD1. The CDR3 extends over 17 amino acids. In germline, CDR1 is MDHEN, CDR2 SYDVKM. V shed 3 bases, J shed 1 base, and the junction held 11 bases outside the gene matches. The chain's CDR3 is CASSFSRGAQTNTEAFF. Here the CDR3 DNA reads TGTGCCAGCAGTTTCAGCAGGGGGGCCCAAACGAACACTGAAGCTTTCTTT.

This clone was seen a few times. It is unclear where the CDR3 begins or ends on the DNA, so no DNA is shown, and the CDR3 is as TCRdb lists it. The chain links TRBV21-1 to TRBJ2-1; the D segment call TRBD1 is taken from the table without a DNA check. TRBV21-1 is a documented pseudogene. The CDR3 extends over 17 residues, inclusive of both ends. The CDR3 loop reads CASSKALWGTGSDEQFF.

V gene TRBV30 combines with J gene TRBJ1-4, with D unclear. CDR1 and CDR2 (germline): GTSNPN, SVGIG (reference sequence). Trimming took off 4 bases at V and 5 bases at J, with 5 bases between the two ends. The CDR3 sequence is 11 residues long. DNA for the CDR3: TGTGCCTGGACCTTAAATGAAAAACTGTTTTTT. This codes for CAWTLNEKLFF.

The V call is TRBV3-1 (or the pseudogene TRBV3-2), the J call TRBJ1-2; unclear D gene. The length of the CDR3 is 14 residues. V was clipped by 1 base and J by 2 bases, with 8 bases between them. Germline CDR1 LGHDT, CDR2 YNNKEL (reference sequence). The DNA of the CDR3 is TGTGCCAGCAGCCAAGTAACCGCAAACTATGGCTACACCTTC. Translating it yields CASSQVTANYGYTF.

The genes are TRBV12-3 or TRBV12-4 and TRBJ1-1; the match to TRBD1 covers 9 bases. The V gene end was trimmed by 4 bases and the J gene end by 12 bases; junction bases not matched to a gene: 9. The CDR3 runs 13 residues. The CDR3 sequence is CASSYRGLGRTFF. The CDR3 nucleotides read TGTGCCAGCAGTTACAGGGGGCTTGGTAGGACTTTCTTT.

This clone was recorded a few times. The chain carries TRBV6-5 and TRBJ2-7, with D tentatively TRBD1 or TRBD2 (6 bases each). This CDR3 spans 14 amino acids. The germline V gene encodes CDR1 MNHEY and CDR2 SVGAGI. V lost 2 bases, J lost 3 bases, and 11 bases lay in between. The CDR3 sequence is CASSYLGGIYEQYF. DNA of the CDR3: TGTGCCAGCAGTTACCTCGGGGGCATCTACGAGCAGTACTTC.

This sequence joins TRBV6-1 and TRBJ2-5, with 7 nucleotides matching TRBD1. Germline CDR1 is MNHNS and CDR2 is SASEGT. The ends lost 8 bases at V and 5 bases at J; junction bases unmatched: 5. The CDR3 is 12 amino acids. The CDR3 nucleotides read TGTGCCAGCGCCCCAGGGGGTGAGACCCAGTACTTC. As protein: CASAPGGETQYF.

This chain uses TRBV5-1 with TRBJ2-5; 7 bases are a match to TRBD2. The CDR3 is 12 amino acids. Germline assignment: CDR1 SGHRS and CDR2 YFSETQ. The junction had 5 bases not matched to a gene; V was cut back by 7 bases and J by 5 bases. The CDR3 DNA is TGCGCCAGCGGAGGGAGGGAGGAGACCCAGTACTTC. Translated: CASGGREETQYF.

The chain has TRBV27 and TRBJ2-7; no reliable D call. V lost 0 bases and J lost 0, with 12 bases in between. The CDR3 extends over 16 amino acids. Germline assignment: CDR1 MNHEY and CDR2 SMNVEV (reference sequence). CDR3 DNA: TGTGCCAGCAGTTTATCGGCGACCACATACTCCTACGAGCAGTACTTC. Its protein is CASSLSATTYSYEQYF.